Listed below are T cell receptor beta chains from one sample, sequenced in a study of OX40 agonist ivuxolimab in advanced cancers. The table came from immunoSEQ multiplex PCR; TCRdb's copy has only in-frame clones and leaves some out. The sample lists about 30,000 clones; 91% were seen once. This sample comprised CD4+ or CD8+ T cells sorted from blood, obtained in a trial of the OX40 agonist ivuxolimab. These receptors originate from an adult with an advanced solid tumor such as melanoma, head and neck, liver or kidney cancer. Both conserved end residues are part of each CDR3. The D gene is left open where the match is weak. For some rows the clone size is stated as once, few or many, or as a class when expanded; others skip it.

j_call d_call clone_size v_call cdr3_aa cdr3_nt
TRBJ2-5 . . TRBV7-9 CASSQTNQETQYF TGTGCCAGCAGCCAGACTAACCAAGAGACCCAGTACTTC
TRBJ2-5 . . TRBV6-5 CASSYLGGLGETQYF TGTGCCAGCAGTTACCTAGGGGGACTGGGAGAGACCCAGTACTTC
TRBJ2-2 TRBD2 . TRBV18 CASSSPGPGGTGELFF TGTGCCAGCTCATCTCCCGGACCGGGGGGCACCGGGGAGCTGTTTTTT
TRBJ2-5 . . TRBV10-1 CASSEGILADGLRYF TGCGCCAGCAGTGAAGGAATCCTAGCAGATGGCCTAAGGTACTTC
TRBJ2-1 TRBD2 . TRBV13 CASSWTSGATYNEQFF TGTGCCAGCAGCTGGACTAGCGGGGCGACCTACAATGAGCAGTTCTTC
TRBJ1-1 . . TRBV14 CASSLIRSLMITEAFF TGTGCCAGCAGCCTGATCAGAAGTTTGATGATCACTGAAGCTTTCTTT
TRBJ2-3 TRBD2 . TRBV2 CASTLAGGFSGADTQYF TGTGCCAGCACCTTAGCGGGAGGGTTCTCCGGCGCTGATACGCAGTATTTT
TRBJ1-4 . . TRBV30 CAWSTDSNEKLFF TGTGCCTGGAGTACTGATTCCAATGAAAAACTGTTTTTT
TRBJ1-2 . once TRBV4-3 CASSQVGGKGYGYTF TGCGCCAGCAGCCAAGTCGGGGGGAAGGGCTATGGCTACACCTTC
TRBJ1-2 . . TRBV29-1 CSVLGHRDTASGYTF TGCAGCGTTCTGGGGCACCGGGACACCGCTAGCGGCTACACCTTC
TRBJ1-1 . . TRBV6-5 CASTGVNTEAFF TGTGCCAGCACCGGGGTGAACACTGAAGCTTTCTTT
TRBJ2-7 . . TRBV4-3 CASSQGVLATYEQYF TGCGCCAGCAGCCAAGGGGTTCTCGCCACCTACGAGCAGTACTTC
TRBJ2-7 . few TRBV19 CACRTGNLGEQYF TGTGCCTGCCGCACCGGGAATCTGGGGGAGCAGTACTTC
TRBJ2-7 . . TRBV27 CASSLRLGEQYF TGTGCCAGCAGCCTGAGATTGGGCGAGCAGTACTTC
TRBJ2-5 TRBD1 once TRBV27 CASSLGDSQETQYF TGTGCCAGCAGTTTAGGGGACAGCCAAGAGACCCAGTACTTC
TRBJ2-7 . . TRBV6-1 CATQGGLSYEQYF TGTGCCACCCAGGGAGGCCTCTCCTACGAGCAGTACTTC
TRBJ2-7 . . TRBV9 CASSVGGGPYEQYF TGTGCCAGCAGCGTAGGAGGAGGACCCTACGAGCAGTACTTC
TRBJ2-7 . few TRBV30 CAWNSKTGEQYF TGTGCCTGGAACTCAAAAACGGGGGAGCAGTACTTC
TRBJ1-5 . . TRBV5-6 CASSFFLLGANQPQHF TGTGCCAGCAGCTTTTTTCTCCTAGGGGCCAATCAGCCCCAGCATTTT
TRBJ2-2 . once TRBV11-2 CASSLDSSGSGELFF TGTGCCAGCAGCTTAGATTCTTCGGGGTCCGGGGAGCTGTTTTTT
TRBJ2-7 TRBD2 once TRBV6-5 CASSYSLAGGSYEQYF TGTGCCAGCAGTTACTCCCTAGCGGGGGGCTCCTACGAGCAGTACTTC
TRBJ2-1 . once TRBV7-3 CASSAAGRGEGEQFF TGTGCCAGCAGCGCCGCGGGTAGGGGCGAGGGTGAGCAGTTCTTC
TRBJ1-2 . . TRBV27 CASSQGTGDGYTF TGTGCCAGCAGTCAGGGGACGGGGGATGGCTACACCTTC
TRBJ1-4 . once TRBV19 CASHGRSNEKLFF TGTGCCAGTCACGGACGGAGCAATGAAAAACTGTTTTTT
TRBJ1-1 . . TRBV19 CASSVGASNTEAFF TGTGCCAGTAGTGTGGGGGCCTCGAACACTGAAGCTTTCTTT
TRBJ2-1 TRBD1 . TRBV2 CASSEFAVQGAYNEQFF TGTGCCAGCAGTGAGTTTGCGGTACAGGGGGCTTACAATGAGCAGTTCTTC